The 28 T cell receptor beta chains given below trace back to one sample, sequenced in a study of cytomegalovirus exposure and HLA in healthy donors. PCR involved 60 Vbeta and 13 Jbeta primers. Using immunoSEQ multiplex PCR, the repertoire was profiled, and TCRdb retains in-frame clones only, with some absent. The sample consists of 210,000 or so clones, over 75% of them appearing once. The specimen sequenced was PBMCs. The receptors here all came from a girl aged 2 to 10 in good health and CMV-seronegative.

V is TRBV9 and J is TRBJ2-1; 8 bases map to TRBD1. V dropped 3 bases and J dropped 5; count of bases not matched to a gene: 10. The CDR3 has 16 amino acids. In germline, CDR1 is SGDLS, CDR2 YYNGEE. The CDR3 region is CASSAVGTGVHNEQFF. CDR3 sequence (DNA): TGTGCCAGCAGCGCCGTAGGGACAGGAGTCCACAATGAGCAGTTCTTC.

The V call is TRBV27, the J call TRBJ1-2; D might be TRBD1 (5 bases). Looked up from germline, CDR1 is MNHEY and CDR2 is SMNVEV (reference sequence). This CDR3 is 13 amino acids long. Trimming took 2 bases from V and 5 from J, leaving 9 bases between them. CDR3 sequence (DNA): TGTGCCAGCAGTTTAGTTCAGGGTTATGGCTACACCTTC. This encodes CASSLVQGYGYTF.

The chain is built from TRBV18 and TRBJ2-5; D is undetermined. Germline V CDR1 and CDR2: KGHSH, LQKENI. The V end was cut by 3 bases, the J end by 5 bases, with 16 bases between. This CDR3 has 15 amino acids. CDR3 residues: CASSPSDTLWETQYF. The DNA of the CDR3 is TGTGCCAGCTCACCGAGTGACACGCTCTGGGAGACCCAGTACTTC.

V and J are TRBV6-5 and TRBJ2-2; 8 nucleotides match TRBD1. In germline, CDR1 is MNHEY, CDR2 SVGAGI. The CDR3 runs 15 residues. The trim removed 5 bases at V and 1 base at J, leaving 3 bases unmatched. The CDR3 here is CASSRGTGNTGELFF. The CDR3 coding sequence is TGTGCCAGCAGTCGCGGGACAGGGAACACCGGGGAGCTGTTTTTT.

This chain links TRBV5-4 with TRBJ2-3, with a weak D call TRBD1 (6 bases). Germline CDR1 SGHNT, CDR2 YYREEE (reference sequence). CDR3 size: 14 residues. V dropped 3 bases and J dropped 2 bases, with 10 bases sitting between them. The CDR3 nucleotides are TGTGCCAGCAGCTCAAAGGGGGTCACAGATACGCAGTATTTT. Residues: CASSSKGVTDTQYF.

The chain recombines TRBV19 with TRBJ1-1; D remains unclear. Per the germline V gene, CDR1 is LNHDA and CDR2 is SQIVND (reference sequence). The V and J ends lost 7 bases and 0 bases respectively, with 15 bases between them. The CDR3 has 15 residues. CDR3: CASKDSGVLNTEAFF. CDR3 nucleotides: TGTGCCAGTAAGGACTCCGGAGTGCTGAACACTGAAGCTTTCTTT. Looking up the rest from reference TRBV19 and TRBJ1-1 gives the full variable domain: DGGITQSPKYLFRKEGQNVTLSCEQNLNHDAMYWYRQDPGQGLRLIYYSQIVNDFQKGDIAEGYSVSREKKESFPLTVTSAQKNPTAFYLCASKDSGVLNTEAFFGQGTRLTVV.

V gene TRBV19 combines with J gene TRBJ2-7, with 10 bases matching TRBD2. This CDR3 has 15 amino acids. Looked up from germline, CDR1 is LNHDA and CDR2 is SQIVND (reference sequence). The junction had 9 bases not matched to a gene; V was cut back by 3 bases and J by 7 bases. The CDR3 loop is CASSIGLAASREQYF. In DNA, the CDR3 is TGTGCCAGTAGTATTGGACTAGCGGCTTCCCGTGAGCAGTACTTC.

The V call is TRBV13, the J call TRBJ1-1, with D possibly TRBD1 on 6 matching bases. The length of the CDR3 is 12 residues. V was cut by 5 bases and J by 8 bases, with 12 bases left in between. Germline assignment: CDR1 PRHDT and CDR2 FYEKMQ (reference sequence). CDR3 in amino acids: CASSTDRWEAFF. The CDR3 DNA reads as TGTGCCAGCAGCACCGACAGGTGGGAAGCTTTCTTT.

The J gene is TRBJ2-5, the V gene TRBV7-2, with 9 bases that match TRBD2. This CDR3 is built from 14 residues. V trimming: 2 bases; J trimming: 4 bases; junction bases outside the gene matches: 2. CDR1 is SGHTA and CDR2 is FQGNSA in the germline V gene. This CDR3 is CASSLQAGGETQYF. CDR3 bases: TGTGCCAGCAGCTTACAAGCGGGAGGAGAGACCCAGTACTTC.

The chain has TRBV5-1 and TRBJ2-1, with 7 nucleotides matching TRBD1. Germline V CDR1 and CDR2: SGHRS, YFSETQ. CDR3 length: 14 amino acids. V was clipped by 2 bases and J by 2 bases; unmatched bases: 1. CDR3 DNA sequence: TGCGCCAGCAGCTTCACAGGGGCCTACAATGAGCAGTTCTTC. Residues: CASSFTGAYNEQFF. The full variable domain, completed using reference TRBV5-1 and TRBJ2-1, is KAGVTQTPRYLIKTRGQQVTLSCSPISGHRSVSWYQQTPGQGLQFLFEYFSETQRNKGNFPGRFSGRQFSNSRSEMNVSTLELGDSALYLCASSFTGAYNEQFFGPGTRLTVL.

The CDR3 loop is CATSIQLDGGYEQYF. The CDR3 DNA is TGTGCCACCAGCATACAGCTGGACGGAGGATACGAGCAGTACTTC. This chain connects TRBV15 to TRBJ2-7; possibly TRBD2 for D (5 bases). The CDR3 spans 15 residues. V gave up 4 bases and J gave up 4 bases, with 17 bases separating them. In germline, CDR1 is LNHNV, CDR2 YYDKDF (reference sequence).

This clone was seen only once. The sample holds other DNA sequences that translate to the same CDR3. This CDR3 reads CASSLDRGYGYTF. CDR3 bases: TGTGCCAGCAGCCTGGACAGGGGCTATGGCTACACCTTC. This sequence joins TRBV5-4 and TRBJ1-2; 9 bases match TRBD1. Germline V gives CDR1 SGHNT, CDR2 YYREEE (reference sequence). Trimming took 4 bases from V and 4 from J; bases not matched to a gene: 2. The CDR3 covers 13 residues.

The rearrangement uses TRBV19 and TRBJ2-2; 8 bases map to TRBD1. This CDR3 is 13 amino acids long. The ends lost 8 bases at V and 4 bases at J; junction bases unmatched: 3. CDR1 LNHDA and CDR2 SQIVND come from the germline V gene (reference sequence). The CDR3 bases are TGTGCCAGTGGGACAGGTTCCACCGGGGAGCTGTTTTTT. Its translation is CASGTGSTGELFF. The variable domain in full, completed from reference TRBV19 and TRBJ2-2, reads DGGITQSPKYLFRKEGQNVTLSCEQNLNHDAMYWYRQDPGQGLRLIYYSQIVNDFQKGDIAEGYSVSREKKESFPLTVTSAQKNPTAFYLCASGTGSTGELFFGEGSRLTVL.

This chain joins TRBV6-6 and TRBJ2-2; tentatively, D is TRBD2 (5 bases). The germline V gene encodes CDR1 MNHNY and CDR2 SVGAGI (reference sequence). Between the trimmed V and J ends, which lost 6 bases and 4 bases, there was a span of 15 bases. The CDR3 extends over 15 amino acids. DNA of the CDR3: TGTGCCAGCAGCATCCAGCGGCAAAGCACCGGGGAGCTGTTTTTT. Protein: CASSIQRQSTGELFF.

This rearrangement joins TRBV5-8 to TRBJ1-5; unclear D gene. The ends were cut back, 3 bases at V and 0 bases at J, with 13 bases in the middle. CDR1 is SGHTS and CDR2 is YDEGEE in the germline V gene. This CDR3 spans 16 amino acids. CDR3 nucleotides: TGTGCCAGCAGCTACGATGTACCCTATAGCAATCAGCCCCAGCATTTT. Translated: CASSYDVPYSNQPQHF.

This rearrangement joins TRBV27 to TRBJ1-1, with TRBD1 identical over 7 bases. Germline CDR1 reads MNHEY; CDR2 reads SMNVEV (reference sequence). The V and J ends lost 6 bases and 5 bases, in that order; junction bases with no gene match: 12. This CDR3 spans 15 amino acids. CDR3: CASRAGLTGRTEAFF. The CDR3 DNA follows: TGTGCCAGCAGGGCAGGCTTGACAGGGAGGACTGAAGCTTTCTTT.

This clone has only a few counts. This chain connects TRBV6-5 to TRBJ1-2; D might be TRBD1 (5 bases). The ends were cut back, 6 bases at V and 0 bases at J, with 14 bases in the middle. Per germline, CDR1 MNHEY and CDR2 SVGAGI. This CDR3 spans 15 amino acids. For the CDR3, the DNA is TGTGCCAGCAGCCGCAGCGGGACGGCTAACTATGGCTACACCTTC. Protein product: CASSRSGTANYGYTF.

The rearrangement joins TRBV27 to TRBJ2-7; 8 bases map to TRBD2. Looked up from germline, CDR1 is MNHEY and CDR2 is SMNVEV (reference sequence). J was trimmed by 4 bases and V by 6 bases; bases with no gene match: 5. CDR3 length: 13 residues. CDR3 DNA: TGTGCCAGCAGCTCCACTAGCGGATACGAGCAGTACTTC. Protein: CASSSTSGYEQYF.

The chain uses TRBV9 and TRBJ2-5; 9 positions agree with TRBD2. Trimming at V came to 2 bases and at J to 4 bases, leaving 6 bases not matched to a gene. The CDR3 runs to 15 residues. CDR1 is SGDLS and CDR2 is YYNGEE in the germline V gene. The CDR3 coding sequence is TGTGCCAGCAGCGTCGGCGGGGGGGCTCTAGAGACCCAGTACTTC. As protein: CASSVGGGALETQYF.

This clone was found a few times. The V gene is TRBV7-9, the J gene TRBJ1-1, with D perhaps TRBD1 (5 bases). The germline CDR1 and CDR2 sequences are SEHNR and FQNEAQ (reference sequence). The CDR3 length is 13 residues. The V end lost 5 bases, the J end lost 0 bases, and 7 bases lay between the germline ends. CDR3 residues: CASSETVNTEAFF. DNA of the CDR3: TGTGCCAGCAGCGAGACAGTGAACACTGAAGCTTTCTTT.

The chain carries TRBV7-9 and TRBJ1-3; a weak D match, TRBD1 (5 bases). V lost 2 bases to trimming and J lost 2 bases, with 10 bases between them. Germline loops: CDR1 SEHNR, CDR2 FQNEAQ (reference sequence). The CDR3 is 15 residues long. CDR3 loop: CASSLPQGTGNTIYF. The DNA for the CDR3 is TGTGCCAGCAGCTTACCGCAGGGAACTGGAAACACCATATATTTT.

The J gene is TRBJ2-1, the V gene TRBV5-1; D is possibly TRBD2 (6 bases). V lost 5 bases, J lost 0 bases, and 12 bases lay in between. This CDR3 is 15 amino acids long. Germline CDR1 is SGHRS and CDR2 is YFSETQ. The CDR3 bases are TGCGCCAGCAGGGAACTAGCAAGCTCCTACAATGAGCAGTTCTTC. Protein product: CASRELASSYNEQFF. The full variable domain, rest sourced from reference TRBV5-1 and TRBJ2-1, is KAGVTQTPRYLIKTRGQQVTLSCSPISGHRSVSWYQQTPGQGLQFLFEYFSETQRNKGNFPGRFSGRQFSNSRSEMNVSTLELGDSALYLCASRELASSYNEQFFGPGTRLTVL.

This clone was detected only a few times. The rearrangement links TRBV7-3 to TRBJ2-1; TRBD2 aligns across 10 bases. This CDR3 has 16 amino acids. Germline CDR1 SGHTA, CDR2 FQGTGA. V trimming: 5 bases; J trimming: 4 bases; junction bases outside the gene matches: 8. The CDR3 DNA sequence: TGTGCCAGCAGCCGGGGGGCTAGCGGGGGATACAATGAGCAGTTCTTC. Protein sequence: CASSRGASGGYNEQFF.

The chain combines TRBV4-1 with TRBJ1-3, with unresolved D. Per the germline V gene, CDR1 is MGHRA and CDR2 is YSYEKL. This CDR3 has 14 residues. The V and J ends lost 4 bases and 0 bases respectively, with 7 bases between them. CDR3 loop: CASSPQDSGNTIYF. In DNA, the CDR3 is TGCGCCAGCAGCCCTCAGGACTCTGGAAACACCATATATTTT.

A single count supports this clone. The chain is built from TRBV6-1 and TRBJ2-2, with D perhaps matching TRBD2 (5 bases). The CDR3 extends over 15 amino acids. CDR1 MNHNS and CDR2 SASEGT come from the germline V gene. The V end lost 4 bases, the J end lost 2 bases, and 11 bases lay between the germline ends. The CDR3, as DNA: TGTGCCAGCAGTGGAGGGATGACTAACACCGGGGAGCTGTTTTTT. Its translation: CASSGGMTNTGELFF.

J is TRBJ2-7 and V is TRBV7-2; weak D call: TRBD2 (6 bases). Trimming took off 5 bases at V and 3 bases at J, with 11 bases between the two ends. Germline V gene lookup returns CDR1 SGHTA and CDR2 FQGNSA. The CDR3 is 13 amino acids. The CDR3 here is CASSTSAGYEQYF. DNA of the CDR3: TGTGCCAGCAGCACCTCAGCGGGCTACGAGCAGTACTTC.

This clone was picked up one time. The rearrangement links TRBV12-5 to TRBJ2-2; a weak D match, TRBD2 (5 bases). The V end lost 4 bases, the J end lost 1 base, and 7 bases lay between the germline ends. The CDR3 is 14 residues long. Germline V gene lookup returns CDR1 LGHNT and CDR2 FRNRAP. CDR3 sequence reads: CASGSGLNTGELFF. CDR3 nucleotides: TGTGCTAGTGGTTCCGGACTGAACACCGGGGAGCTGTTTTTT. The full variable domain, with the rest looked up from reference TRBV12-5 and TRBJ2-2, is DARVTQTPRHKVTEMGQEVTMRCQPILGHNTVFWYRQTMMQGLELLAYFRNRAPLDDSGMPKDRFSAEMPDATLATLKIQPSEPRDSAVYFCASGSGLNTGELFFGEGSRLTVL.

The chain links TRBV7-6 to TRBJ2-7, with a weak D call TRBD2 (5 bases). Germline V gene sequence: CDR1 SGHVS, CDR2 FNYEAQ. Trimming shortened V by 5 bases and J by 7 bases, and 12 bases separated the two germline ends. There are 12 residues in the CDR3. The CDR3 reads CASSPGLGEQYF. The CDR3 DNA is TGTGCCAGCAGCCCTGGACTGGGAGAGCAGTACTTC.